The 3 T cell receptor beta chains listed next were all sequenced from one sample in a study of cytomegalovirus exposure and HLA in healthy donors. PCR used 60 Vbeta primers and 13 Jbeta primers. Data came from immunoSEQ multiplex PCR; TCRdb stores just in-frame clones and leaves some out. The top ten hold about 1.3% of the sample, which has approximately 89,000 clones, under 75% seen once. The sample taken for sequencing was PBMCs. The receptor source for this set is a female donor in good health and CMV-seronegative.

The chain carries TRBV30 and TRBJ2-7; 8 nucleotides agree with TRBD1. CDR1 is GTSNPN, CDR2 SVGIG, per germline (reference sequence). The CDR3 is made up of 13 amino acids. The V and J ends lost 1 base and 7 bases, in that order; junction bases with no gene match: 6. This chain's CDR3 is CAWSARGPQEQYF. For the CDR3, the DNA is TGTGCCTGGAGTGCCAGGGGGCCGCAAGAGCAGTACTTC. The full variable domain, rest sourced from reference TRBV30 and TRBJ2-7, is SQTIHQWPATLVQPVGSPLSLECTVEGTSNPNLYWYRQAAGRGLQLLFYSVGIGQISSEVPQNLSASRPQDRQFILSSKKLLLSDSGFYLCAWSARGPQEQYFGPGTRLTVT.

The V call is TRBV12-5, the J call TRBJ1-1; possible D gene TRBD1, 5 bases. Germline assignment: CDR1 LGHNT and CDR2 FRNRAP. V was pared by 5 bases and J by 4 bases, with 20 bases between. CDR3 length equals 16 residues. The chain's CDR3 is CASGNPAGRGFTEAFF. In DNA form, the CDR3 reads TGTGCTAGTGGTAACCCAGCGGGGCGGGGATTCACTGAAGCTTTCTTT.

For the CDR3, the DNA is TGTGCCATCAGTGATCCCACAGCGGGAGGGCCCAACGGGGAGCTGTTTTTT. Its translation: CAISDPTAGGPNGELFF. The J gene is TRBJ2-2, the V gene TRBV10-3; TRBD2 aligns across 10 bases. CDR3 length: 17 residues. CDR1 is ENHRY and CDR2 is SYGVKD in the germline V gene. Trimming removed 3 bases from V and 7 bases from J; junction bases left unmatched: 11.